Following are 5 T cell receptor beta chains from one sample sequenced in a study of shared clonotypes between healthy human individuals. Sequenced by immunoSEQ multiplex PCR; TCRdb stores in-frame clones only, minus some. The table includes approximately 2.4 million clones, around 95% detected once. Sequenced input: naive CD4+ T cells sorted from blood. Subset specified: CD45RA+ positively selected. The source is a man aged 18 to 29 in good health.

The CDR3: CASSLSVKGNEQFF. The CDR3 bases are TGTGCCAGCAGTTTATCTGTCAAGGGCAATGAGCAGTTCTTC. The gene calls are TRBV27 and TRBJ2-1; D is undetermined. Between the trimmed V and J ends, which lost 0 bases and 6 bases, there was a span of 9 bases. Germline V gene data show CDR1 as MNHEY and CDR2 as SMNVEV (reference sequence). The CDR3 consists of 14 residues.

The chain uses TRBV7-6 and TRBJ2-1, with D possibly being TRBD1 or TRBD2 (5 bases each). The CDR3 sequence is 16 residues long. Germline lookup yields CDR1 SGHVS and CDR2 FNYEAQ. Trimming took 1 base from V and 8 from J, leaving 18 bases between them. The CDR3 DNA sequence: TGTGCCAGCAGCTTAGTTTCGGGACCAAACCCCCATGAGCAGTTCTTC. This codes for CASSLVSGPNPHEQFF.

The chain carries TRBV20-1 and TRBJ1-5; no definite D call. This CDR3 spans 11 amino acids. Germline V gene data show CDR1 as DFQATT and CDR2 as SNEGSKA (reference sequence). Trimming stripped 0 bases from V and 11 bases from J, with 8 bases between. The CDR3 is CSARDYRSQHF. For the CDR3, the DNA is TGCAGTGCTAGAGATTATCGGTCCCAGCATTTT.

This clone was detected only once. In DNA, the CDR3 is TGTGCCAGCAAGGGCCCAATGAACACTGAAGCTTTCTTT. This encodes CASKGPMNTEAFF. The chain carries TRBV6-5 and TRBJ1-1; the D is unclear. The ends were cut back, 7 bases at V and 0 bases at J, with 9 bases in the middle. Looked up from germline, CDR1 is MNHEY and CDR2 is SVGAGI. The length of the CDR3 is 13 residues.

This chain joins TRBV6-5 and TRBJ2-2, with 8 nucleotides matching TRBD2. Per the germline V gene, CDR1 is MNHEY and CDR2 is SVGAGI. This CDR3 spans 14 amino acids. The V gene end was trimmed by 8 bases and the J gene end by 2 bases; junction bases not matched to a gene: 4. In DNA, the CDR3 is TGTGCCAGCCGGGCGGGGGGCAACACCGGGGAGCTGTTTTTT. Translation gives CASRAGGNTGELFF.